Below, 27 T cell receptor beta chains from the same sample are listed, as sequenced in a study of blood T cells in healthy people across ages. Next came a second PCR, run for 7 to 11 cycles, which used a sample-barcoded 5' primer along with a J-beta primer mix. One entry per CDR3 protein, called by TCRdb with MiXCR from the 5' RACE reads. The data hold roughly 2 million distinct CDR3 sequences, with just under 50% observed a single time. Sequencing was performed on blood. Source of these receptors: a woman aged 40 to 50 in good health.

The chain is built from TRBV7-2 and TRBJ2-7, with unresolved D. The better agreement between TRBJ2-5 and the DNA end casts doubt on the J call. This CDR3 is built from 15 residues. CDR1 and CDR2 (germline): SGHTA, FQGNSA. CDR3 bases: TGTGCCAGCAGCCCGGATGGCTCGGGTGGGGAGACCCAGTACTTC. It specifies CASSPDGSGGETQYF.

In its sample, this clonotype was seen a few times. The chain is built from TRBV11-1 and TRBJ1-2, with 8 bases matching TRBD1. The CDR3 is made up of 14 amino acids. The J segment lost 7 bases and the V segment lost 4 bases, leaving 8 bases of the junction unmatched. Germline-derived CDR1 and CDR2 are SGHAT and FQDESV (reference sequence). In DNA, the CDR3 is TGTGCCAGCAGCTCGGACAGGGCGATCGGTGGCTACACCTTC. Amino acid sequence: CASSSDRAIGGYTF.

In this sample, this clonotype turned up once. This sequence joins TRBV6-5 and TRBJ1-4; D unclear. The germline V and J ends were trimmed by 5 bases and 7 bases, with 14 bases remaining between them. Germline V CDR1 and CDR2: MNHEY, SVGAGI. The CDR3 runs to 14 residues. The CDR3 protein is CASSQAWAVEKLFF. CDR3 sequence (DNA): TGTGCCAGCAGTCAGGCCTGGGCGGTTGAAAAACTGTTTTTT.

The chain carries TRBV25-1 and TRBJ1-2, with 7 bases matching TRBD1. Germline lookup yields CDR1 MGHDK and CDR2 SYGVNS. This CDR3 has 15 amino acids. V gave up 6 bases and J gave up 4 bases; unmatched junction bases: 11. The CDR3 reads CASSPTGTVIYGYTF. The CDR3 DNA sequence: TGTGCCAGCAGCCCAACTGGGACAGTGATCTATGGCTACACCTTC.

CDR3 loop: CASSRSGQPNSPLHF. CDR3 DNA sequence: TGCGCCAGCAGCCGCTCGGGACAGCCGAATTCACCCCTCCACTTT. This sequence joins TRBV4-1 and TRBJ1-6; 7 positions match TRBD1. The CDR3 is 15 residues long. V lost 4 bases and J lost 7; bases outside the gene matches: 7. Germline lookup yields CDR1 MGHRA and CDR2 YSYEKL.

This clonotype was counted a few times. The chain couples TRBV20-1 to TRBJ2-3; D is unresolved. The CDR3 consists of 11 residues. V was shortened by 6 bases and J by 9 bases, with 13 bases between the two germline ends. Germline V gene data show CDR1 as DFQATT and CDR2 as SNEGSKA (reference sequence). The CDR3 protein is CSAPVVGTQYF. The CDR3 nucleotides read TGCAGTGCCCCCGTTGTAGGAACGCAGTATTTT.

The J gene is TRBJ2-4, the V gene TRBV6-2 or TRBV6-3; perhaps TRBD1 as D (6 bases). V lost 7 bases and J lost 2, with 15 bases in between. The CDR3 runs to 15 residues. Germline lookup yields CDR1 MNHEY and CDR2 SVGEGT. CDR3 bases: TGTGCCAGCATGCGATGGGGGCCTTCCAAAAACATTCAGTACTTC. Amino acids: CASMRWGPSKNIQYF.

V gene TRBV6-2 or TRBV6-3 combines with J gene TRBJ2-7, with 8 bases matching TRBD1. There are 15 residues in the CDR3. Germline V lookup: CDR1 MNHEY, CDR2 SVGEGT. The V gene end was trimmed by 6 bases and the J gene end by 3 bases; junction bases not matched to a gene: 10. Here the CDR3 reads CASSSRTGSHYEQYF. DNA of the CDR3: TGTGCCAGCAGCTCTAGGACAGGGAGCCACTACGAGCAGTACTTC.

This chain joins TRBV12-3 or TRBV12-4 and TRBJ2-2; a possible D gene is TRBD2 (5 bases). Trimming removed 6 bases at V and 0 bases at J, with 8 bases between. This CDR3 comprises 14 residues. This chain's CDR3 is CASRLGTNTGELFF. CDR3 DNA: TGTGCCAGCAGGCTCGGGACGAACACCGGGGAGCTGTTTTTT.

The J gene is TRBJ2-6, the V gene TRBV29-1; 12 nucleotides match TRBD1. J was trimmed by 4 bases and V by 3 bases; bases with no gene match: 4. The CDR3 spans 16 residues. CDR1 and CDR2 (germline): SQVTM, ANQGSEA. The CDR3 here is CSVEGTGGSGANVLTF. The CDR3 nucleotides read TGCAGCGTTGAGGGGACAGGGGGCTCCGGGGCCAACGTCCTGACTTTC.

The CDR3 reads CSATSATGLNTEAFF. CDR3 DNA sequence: TGCAGTGCTACCTCAGCGACAGGGCTGAACACTGAAGCTTTCTTT. This sequence joins TRBV20-1 and TRBJ1-1; 7 nucleotides agree with TRBD1. Germline values: CDR1 DFQATT, CDR2 SNEGSKA (reference sequence). The CDR3 is made up of 15 amino acids. Trimming removed 4 bases from V and 0 bases from J; junction bases left unmatched: 8.

The rearrangement links TRBV7-8 to TRBJ2-5; 9 positions agree with TRBD1. The CDR3 consists of 15 residues. Trimming at V came to 6 bases and at J to 11 bases, leaving 16 bases not matched to a gene. Germline assignment: CDR1 SGHVS and CDR2 FQNEAQ. In nucleotides, the CDR3 is TGTGCCAGCAGTTCTATACAGGGGGCGCGTTTTGAGCAGTACTTC. Protein product: CASSSIQGARFEQYF.

This clonotype was seen a handful of times. This sequence joins TRBV13 and TRBJ2-3; 8 bases fit TRBD1. This CDR3 region has 14 residues. V gave up 5 bases and J gave up 5 bases; unmatched junction bases: 6. Germline V gene lookup returns CDR1 PRHDT and CDR2 FYEKMQ (reference sequence). DNA for the CDR3: TGTGCCAGCAGCCCGACAGGGGAGGAAGATACGCAGTATTTT. It is translated as CASSPTGEEDTQYF. The full variable domain, completed using reference TRBV13 and TRBJ2-3, is AAGVIQSPRHLIKEKRETATLKCYPIPRHDTVYWYQQGPGQDPQFLISFYEKMQSDKGSIPDRFSAQQFSDYHSELNMSSLELGDSALYFCASSPTGEEDTQYFGPGTRLTVL.

The CDR3 reads CATSRTSGRVYGYTF. The CDR3 DNA follows: TGTGCCACCAGCAGGACCTCGGGGAGGGTCTATGGCTACACCTTC. This rearrangement joins TRBV15 to TRBJ1-2; D unresolved. The CDR3 totals 15 residues. The V end lost 3 bases, the J end lost 4 bases, and 15 bases lay between the germline ends. Germline loops: CDR1 LNHNV, CDR2 YYDKDF (reference sequence). The entire variable domain, with the rest obtained from reference TRBV15 and TRBJ1-2, is as follows: DAMVIQNPRYQVTQFGKPVTLSCSQTLNHNVMYWYQQKSSQAPKLLFHYYDKDFNNEADTPDNFQSRRPNTSFCFLDIRSPGLGDTAMYLCATSRTSGRVYGYTFGSGTRLTVV.

This clonotype has only a few counts. This sequence joins TRBV20-1 and TRBJ2-7; D might be TRBD1 or TRBD2, each matching 5 bases. Trimming cost V 4 bases and J 10 bases, with 26 bases left between them. This CDR3 has 15 amino acids. CDR1 DFQATT and CDR2 SNEGSKA come from the germline V gene (reference sequence). As DNA, the CDR3 is TGCAGTGCTATTCGGGACGGAGTTTCCCAGGGAGATCAGTACTTC. It codes for CSAIRDGVSQGDQYF.

The rearrangement joins TRBV7-2 to TRBJ2-7; 8 bases align to TRBD1. CDR3 length: 16 amino acids. After removal of 5 bases from V and 0 bases from J, the junction contained 9 bases not matched to a gene. CDR1 SGHTA and CDR2 FQGNSA come from the germline V gene. CDR3 protein: CASSPWTGTPSYEQYF. CDR3 nucleotide sequence: TGTGCCAGCAGCCCCTGGACAGGGACCCCCTCCTACGAGCAGTACTTC.

The chain is built from TRBV20-1 and TRBJ2-3, with a weak D call TRBD2 (5 bases). The V gene's germline CDR1 is DFQATT and CDR2 SNEGSKA (reference sequence). V dropped 3 bases and J dropped 5 bases, with 12 bases sitting between them. The CDR3 runs to 13 residues. The CDR3 spells CSASRGRVDTQYF. CDR3 nucleotides: TGCAGTGCTAGCAGAGGGCGCGTAGATACGCAGTATTTT.

Points on this clonotype: Being one base from a much bigger clone, this may be a read error. This chain joins TRBV12-3 or TRBV12-4 and TRBJ2-7; 7 bases match TRBD1. The trim removed 6 bases at V and 3 bases at J, leaving 5 bases unmatched. CDR3 length: 13 amino acids. CDR3 nucleotide sequence: TGTGCCAGCAGCAATACAGGGGTCTACGAGCAGTACTTC. This gives the protein CASSNTGVYEQYF.

This sequence joins TRBV12-5 and TRBJ2-3; TRBD2 matches 8 bases. The CDR3 runs 18 residues. With V trimmed by 2 bases and J by 4 bases, 14 bases remained unmatched. Germline-derived CDR1 and CDR2 are LGHNT and FRNRAP. The CDR3 bases are TGTGCTAGTGGTTTGATAGATACGGGACTAGTTGGCCCAGATACGCAGTATTTT. Residues: CASGLIDTGLVGPDTQYF.

V and J are TRBV5-8 and TRBJ1-2, with a weak D call TRBD1 (5 bases). V dropped 2 bases and J dropped 10 bases, with 15 bases sitting between them. Germline V gene sequence: CDR1 SGHTS, CDR2 YDEGEE. The length of the CDR3 is 13 residues. CDR3 sequence: CASSLGYRSPYTF. The CDR3 DNA reads TGTGCCAGCAGCTTAGGTTACAGGTCGCCCTACACCTTC.

This chain joins TRBV6-5 and TRBJ1-2; weak D call: TRBD1 (5 bases). In germline, CDR1 is MNHEY, CDR2 SVGAGI. The germline V and J ends were trimmed by 6 bases and 4 bases, with 12 bases remaining between them. This CDR3 comprises 13 residues. CDR3: CASSRGQAYGYTF. In DNA, the CDR3 is TGTGCCAGCAGCCGTGGACAAGCCTATGGCTACACCTTC.

This clonotype was observed a few times. The chain uses TRBV20-1 and TRBJ2-4; TRBD2 matches at 8 bases. The DNA end favors TRBJ2-7, so the J call may be wrong. The CDR3 has 14 amino acids. Germline V gene lookup returns CDR1 DFQATT and CDR2 SNEGSKA (reference sequence). As DNA, the CDR3 is TGCAGTGCGAGACATAGCGGGGTGCGCTACGAGCAGTACTTC. It codes for CSARHSGVRYEQYF.

This clonotype has just a few counts. CDR3 loop: CASSLATGLAGIDTQYF. In DNA form, the CDR3 reads TGTGCCAGCAGCTTAGCGACGGGACTAGCGGGGATAGATACGCAGTATTTT. The chain has TRBV7-8 and TRBJ2-3, with 13 bases aligning to TRBD2. The CDR3 covers 17 residues. CDR1 is SGHVS, CDR2 FQNEAQ, per germline. The V segment lost 0 bases and the J segment 5 bases; nucleotides outside the gene matches: 5.

This chain uses TRBV28 with TRBJ2-3; the D gene is possibly TRBD2 (5 bases). Germline loops: CDR1 MDHEN, CDR2 SYDVKM. The CDR3 runs to 15 residues. V lost 5 bases and J 0 bases, leaving 12 bases between the germline ends. This chain's CDR3 is CASSQQRTSTDTQYF. The CDR3 region has the DNA TGTGCCAGCAGTCAACAGCGGACTAGCACAGATACGCAGTATTTT.

The chain couples TRBV7-3 to TRBJ2-1; D not resolved. V lost 2 bases to trimming and J lost 7 bases, with 15 bases between them. The CDR3 is made up of 15 amino acids. Germline V gene data show CDR1 as SGHTA and CDR2 as FQGTGA. This CDR3 is CASSLVQAQRNEQFF. Written as DNA, the CDR3 is TGTGCCAGCAGCTTAGTCCAGGCCCAAAGGAATGAGCAGTTCTTC.

As concerns this clonotype: A much larger clone is a single base away; this may be a read error. The chain recombines TRBV9 with TRBJ2-4, with TRBD1 matching over 9 bases. The better agreement between TRBJ2-7 and the DNA end casts doubt on the J call. The CDR3 extends over 13 amino acids. Looked up from germline, CDR1 is SGDLS and CDR2 is YYNGEE. The CDR3 reads CASRDRGTHEQYF. In nucleotides, the CDR3 is TGTGCCAGCCGCGACAGGGGGACCCACGAGCAGTACTTC.

This clonotype occurred a few times. The V and J genes are TRBV7-2 and TRBJ2-6; D call uncertain. Deletions cut 5 bases from V and 0 bases from J, with 14 bases between. This CDR3 is built from 17 residues. The V gene's germline CDR1 is SGHTA and CDR2 FQGNSA. DNA for the CDR3: TGTGCCAGCAGCCCTCAGGCGGCGAACTCTGGGGCCAACGTCCTGACTTTC. This translates into CASSPQAANSGANVLTF.